This T cell receptor beta chain derives from a study of circulating and synovial CD4+ cells in juvenile arthritis. Study findings and constraints: Bulk blood CD4 samples held at least an order of magnitude more or fewer genomes than CPL.

For this clone: The antigen remains unidentified.

The CDR3 totals 15 residues. Trimming at V came to 6 bases and at J to 5 bases, leaving 8 bases not matched to a gene. CDR1 is LNHDA, CDR2 SQIVND, per germline (reference sequence). Profiling relied on immunoSEQ multiplex PCR, and the TCRdb table lists in-frame clones only, not all of them. The sample comprises about 2,500 clones, 90% of which are singletons, and roughly 3.5% rests with the top ten. Cells were sorted as HLA-DR+CD14-CD3+CD4+CD25low/- from PBMCs. This receptor was obtained from a human donor with juvenile idiopathic arthritis. V usage is TRBV19 and J usage is TRBJ2-1, with 9 bases that match TRBD2. Sequencing was carried out using HLA-DR+ CD4+ T cells from blood. The subset: circulating pathogenic-like lymphocytes, sorted as HLA-DR+CD14-CD3+CD4+CD25low/- blood T cells. CDR3: CASSPGLAKHNEQFF. DNA of the CDR3: TGTGCCAGTAGCCCGGGACTAGCTAAACACAATGAGCAGTTCTTC.